Each of the 6 T cell receptor beta chains below was sequenced from the same sample in a study of shared clonotypes between healthy human individuals. Using immunoSEQ multiplex PCR, the repertoire was profiled, and TCRdb retains in-frame clones only, with some absent. The table lists about 510,000 clones, about 80% of them singletons. The sequenced material came from PBMCs. These receptors all stem from a woman aged 40 to 50 in good health. Some clones in this sample may be carry-over from other donors' samples.

The gene calls are TRBV29-1 and TRBJ2-3, with 11 bases aligning to TRBD2. V trimming: 2 bases; J trimming: 5 bases; junction bases outside the gene matches: 9. Germline values: CDR1 SQVTM, CDR2 ANQGSEA. CDR3 length: 16 residues. As DNA, the CDR3 is TGCAGCGTTGAAAGGGGGCTAGCGGGAGGAGTAGATACGCAGTATTTT. Residues: CSVERGLAGGVDTQYF.

V usage is TRBV6-5 and J usage is TRBJ2-5; tentatively, D is TRBD2 (5 bases). This CDR3 contains 14 residues. V was trimmed by 10 bases and J by 4 bases, leaving 19 bases between them. In germline, CDR1 is MNHEY, CDR2 SVGAGI. The CDR3 DNA sequence: TGTGCCACCTCATCTAGCCGCTCAATAGAGACCCAGTACTTC. This sequence encodes CATSSSRSIETQYF.

This chain uses TRBV28 with TRBJ2-3, with D hard to call. The V end lost 6 bases, the J end lost 0 bases, and 1 base lay between the germline ends. CDR1 MDHEN and CDR2 SYDVKM come from the germline V gene. The length of the CDR3 is 11 residues. The DNA for the CDR3 is TGTGCCAGCAGGAGCACAGATACGCAGTATTTT. It is translated as CASRSTDTQYF.

The V and J genes are TRBV7-2 and TRBJ2-2; 11 nucleotides match TRBD2. The CDR3 covers 15 residues. Trimming cost V 2 bases and J 6 bases; bases outside gene matches: 2. Germline CDR1 reads SGHTA; CDR2 reads FQGNSA. The DNA for the CDR3 is TGTGCCAGCAGCTTAACTAGCGGGAGTGCCGGGGAGCTGTTTTTT. It is translated as CASSLTSGSAGELFF.

The chain has TRBV4-3 and TRBJ1-2; D perhaps matches TRBD1 (5 bases). V was shortened by 7 bases and J by 2 bases, with 14 bases between the two germline ends. The CDR3 sequence is 14 residues long. The germline gives CDR1 LGHNA, CDR2 YSLEER. The CDR3: CASKRDRSNYGYTF. The DNA of the CDR3 is TGCGCCAGCAAACGCGACAGAAGCAACTATGGCTACACCTTC.

The chain joins TRBV7-3 to TRBJ2-3; TRBD2 matches at 8 bases. The V and J ends lost 2 bases and 3 bases, in that order; junction bases with no gene match: 4. This CDR3 region has 15 residues. CDR1 is SGHTA, CDR2 FQGTGA, per germline. The CDR3 reads CASSLGSGRTDTQYF. As DNA, the CDR3 is TGTGCCAGCAGCTTAGGGAGCGGGAGAACAGATACGCAGTATTTT.